These 5 T cell receptor beta chains came from one sample sequenced in a study of early T cells in non-severe SARS-CoV-2 infection (dated by TCRdb to the early 2020s). The library was produced with 5' RACE. Reads for this sample came from a NextSeq 500. TCRdb reanalyzed the raw reads on its own, using fastp at Q25 for trimming and MiXCR for clone calling, and kept in-frame beta chains. Each record represents a unique CDR3 protein, reported with the most common genes and DNA among its rows. The sample table shows 28,000 or so distinct CDR3 sequences, and 3.5% to 4.5% are seen once. In total, the top ten clones hold about 7.5% of the sample. Sequencing was carried out using whole blood. These receptors were collected from an adult who was a healthcare worker with PCR-confirmed SARS-CoV-2 infection or an uninfected control (not recorded which).

The table lists this clonotype with many counts. The chain recombines TRBV12-5 with TRBJ2-7; D remains unclear. CDR3 length: 15 residues. Per the germline V gene, CDR1 is LGHNT and CDR2 is FRNRAP. The ends were cut back, 0 bases at V and 0 bases at J, with 9 bases in the middle. CDR3: CASGLVLGFSYEQYF. CDR3 DNA: TGTGCTAGTGGTTTGGTATTAGGGTTCTCCTACGAGCAGTACTTC. The full variable domain, rest sourced from reference TRBV12-5 and TRBJ2-7, is DARVTQTPRHKVTEMGQEVTMRCQPILGHNTVFWYRQTMMQGLELLAYFRNRAPLDDSGMPKDRFSAEMPDATLATLKIQPSEPRDSAVYFCASGLVLGFSYEQYFGPGTRLTVT.

The V gene is TRBV24-1, the J gene TRBJ2-1; 9 bases are a match to TRBD1. The V gene end was trimmed by 11 bases and the J gene end by 16 bases; junction bases not matched to a gene: 11. The CDR3 covers 11 residues. CDR1 is KGHDR, CDR2 SFDVKD, per germline. The CDR3 is CAIRSRQGEFF. CDR3 nucleotides: TGTGCCATTAGGTCTAGACAGGGGGAATTCTTC.

This clonotype was detected many times. V is TRBV12-3 or TRBV12-4 and J is TRBJ1-1; D is unclear. V lost 6 bases and J 3 bases, leaving 11 bases between the germline ends. CDR3 length: 13 amino acids. The CDR3 loop is CASSPTQDTEAFF. The CDR3 DNA sequence: TGTGCCAGCAGCCCAACTCAGGACACTGAAGCTTTCTTT.

Many counts were recorded for this clonotype. This chain's CDR3 is CASIRGYREISNTGELFF. The CDR3 nucleotides read TGTGCCAGCATCAGAGGTTACAGGGAAATTTCGAACACCGGGGAGCTGTTTTTT. The rearrangement uses TRBV6-2 or TRBV6-3 and TRBJ2-2; tentatively, D is TRBD1 (6 bases). In germline, CDR1 is MNHEY, CDR2 SVGEGT. CDR3 length: 18 residues. Trimming cost V 7 bases and J 0 bases, with 21 bases left between them.

This clonotype was found a few times. In nucleotides, the CDR3 is TGTGCCAGCAGCGTAGAAGGCGGAACTGAAGCTTTCTTT. Translation: CASSVEGGTEAFF. This chain links TRBV9 with TRBJ1-1; no reliable D call. Germline V gene data show CDR1 as SGDLS and CDR2 as YYNGEE. This CDR3 has 13 amino acids. The V and J ends lost 0 bases and 5 bases respectively, with 8 bases between them.